This paragraph reports one T cell receptor beta chain. The data belong to a study of T-cell reconstitution after alpha-beta-depleted transplantation in children. It was with unique molecular identifiers that the TCRbeta library was prepared. TCRdb redid the calling of the PCR reads with MiXCR, one entry per CDR3 protein. Here the sample spans hundreds of thousands of distinct CDR3 sequences, about an eighth being singletons. CDR3 size: 15 residues. With 3 bases clipped from V and 2 bases from J, the junction kept 8 bases outside the gene matches. CDR1 is SGHRS and CDR2 is YFSETQ in the germline V gene.

The chain recombines TRBV5-1 with TRBJ2-7; 7 bases align to TRBD2. This TCR was sampled from a girl between 2 and 10 years old with congenital amegakaryocytic thrombocytopenia, due to receive a stem cell transplant. The input for sequencing was PBMCs, taken before TCRalphabeta/CD19-depleted stem cell transplant. This CDR3 is CASSSDLGRAYEQYF. The DNA for the CDR3 is TGCGCCAGCAGCTCCGATTTGGGGAGGGCCTACGAGCAGTACTTC.